This TCR beta chain was captured in a study of blood T cell repertoires in COVID-19 (dated by TCRdb to the early 2020s). Concerning the study at large: The collaborator samples originated in the United States, Italy and Spain and spanned the acute and convalescent phases of COVID-19. The prospective study material was composed of cDNA or gDNA derived from T cells, B-cell-depleted T cells, or PBMCs. Subjects who had been exposed to COVID-19, were actively infected with it, or had recovered from it provided the deeply sampled blood TCRbeta repertoires that made up the dataset. The repertoires were released in a freely available public database intended as a resource for research on the immune response to SARS-CoV-2. Samples were obtained from the ongoing ImmuneRACE study (first 160 participants) and from about 1,300 subjects provided by 6 global collaborators. A de-identified subject ID, COVID-19 status, age in years and sex were almost always included in the sample metadata. Where available, HLA class I and class II types were taken from metadata supplied by the sample provider and were not determined by assay-based typing.

The collaborating institutions used their own protocols to collect whole blood in K2EDTA tubes. Collaborator samples were shipped for TCRbeta analysis as frozen whole blood, isolated PBMCs, or DNA extracted from either sample type. As for this clone: No cognate antigen has been identified for it. No clone much larger than this one lies a single base away; base qualities are absent.

Its CDR3 holds 14 amino acids, cysteine through phenylalanine. The only DNA kept is the CDR3, 42 bases in frame from the first base. V loses 3 bases of germline sequence and J loses 4 bases, and the interval between the two ends is 12 bases. The germline V gene sets CDR1 to KGHSH and CDR2 to LQKENI. The investigation overall reported the following: The quantity of clinical and demographic metadata differed by source and by participant and was supplied without curation.

TCRbeta CDR3 regions were amplified from genomic DNA by means of the immunoSEQ Assay, a bias-controlled multiplex PCR. Regarding the original processing steps: The number of nucleated cells in each sample was estimated by amplification of reference gene primers within the assay. Sequence reads were collapsed and filtered to measure the absolute abundance of every unique TCRbeta CDR3 rearrangement. For each sample, productive Simpson clonality was calculated as the square root of Simpson's diversity index across productive rearrangements. Here the immuneACCESS table is served through TCRdb, limited to in-frame sequences with V and J called. Missing clones are a known gap in these copies; in checked studies unresolved V genes cover under half, and the rest lacks a known reason. Clone size and V and J calls were adopted from that table, with D and trimming inferred from the DNA. The sample includes more than 25,000 clones, with roughly 87% observed a single time. Over 0.95% of the sample goes to the ten largest clones.

The sequence is built from TRBV18 and TRBJ1-1, and possibly TRBD1, on 6 matching bases. The sequenced sample consisted of peripheral blood. The source is a man aged 65 to 79 with active or convalescent COVID-19. The CDR3 reads CASSPRQAGTEAFF. The sequenced DNA is TGTGCCAGCTCACCCCGACAGGCGGGCACTGAAGCTTTCTTT.